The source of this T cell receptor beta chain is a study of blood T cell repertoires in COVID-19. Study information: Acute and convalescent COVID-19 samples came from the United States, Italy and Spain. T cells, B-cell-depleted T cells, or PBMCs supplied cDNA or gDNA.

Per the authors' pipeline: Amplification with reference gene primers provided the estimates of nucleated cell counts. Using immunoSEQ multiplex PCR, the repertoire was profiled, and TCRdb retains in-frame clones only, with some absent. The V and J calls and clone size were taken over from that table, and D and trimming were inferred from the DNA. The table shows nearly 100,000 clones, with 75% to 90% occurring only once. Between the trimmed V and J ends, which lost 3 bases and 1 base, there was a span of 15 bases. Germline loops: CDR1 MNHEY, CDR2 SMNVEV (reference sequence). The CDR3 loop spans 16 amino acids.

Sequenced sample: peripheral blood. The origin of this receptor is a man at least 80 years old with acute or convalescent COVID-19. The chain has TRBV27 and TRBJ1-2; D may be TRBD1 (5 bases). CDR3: CASSFRQPSLNYGYTF. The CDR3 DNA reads TGTGCCAGCAGTTTTAGACAGCCATCACTTAACTATGGCTACACCTTC.